What follows describes a single T cell receptor (beta chain). The target of this receptor is not known. Base-call qualities are not available, and no considerably larger clone is one nucleotide away. The library was generated by the immunoSEQ multiplex PCR assay. Not all clones reach the TCRdb copy of this immuneACCESS table, which keeps in-frame sequences only. Checked studies attribute under half of the gap to unresolved V genes and leave the rest unexplained. The sample records roughly 89,000 clones, 91% of which are singletons. Of the sample, approximately 15% is held by the ten largest clones. The data stem from a study of control samples from healthy donors and cancer patients (dated by TCRdb to about 2020). Including cysteine and phenylalanine, the CDR3 has 14 amino acids. Just the 42-base CDR3 DNA is kept, in frame starting at base 1. The V end loses 3 bases and the J end loses 5 bases, and a stretch of 10 bases separates them. CDR1 LGHDT and CDR2 YNNKEL were looked up in the germline V gene (reference sequence).

This TCR derives from a man in his fifties or sixties in good health. Sequenced: blood. The rearrangement joined TRBV3-1 (or the pseudogene TRBV3-2) to TRBJ1-4, with the identity of the D gene unclear. The CDR3 has the sequence CASSHKKQNEKLFF. The nucleotide sequence reads as follows: TGTGCCAGCAGCCACAAGAAACAGAATGAAAAACTGTTTTTT.